This T cell receptor beta chain was observed in a study of T cells in Graves' hyperthyroidism and ophthalmopathy. This clonotype turned up a few times. Germline V CDR1 and CDR2: DFQATT, SNEGSKA (reference sequence). V was pared by 0 bases and J by 3 bases, with 14 bases between. The CDR3 has 15 amino acids. What was amplified from RNA transcripts were TCR beta CDR3 regions. Initially, a first-round RT-PCR of the TCR CDR3 employed the HTBI primer set. MiXCR was run by TCRdb on the multiplex PCR reads, yielding one entry per CDR3 protein. The table shows approximately 380,000 distinct CDR3 sequences, with approximately 18% occurring only once.

The sample taken for sequencing was blood. The rearrangement links TRBV20-1 to TRBJ1-2; maybe TRBD1 (5 bases). This clonotype was sampled from a man aged 18 to 29 with Graves' ophthalmopathy. CDR3 DNA: TGCAGTGCTAGAGATGAAGTACAGGATGACTATGGCTACACCTTC. Residues: CSARDEVQDDYGYTF.